This passage covers 14 T cell receptor beta chains from one sample sequenced in a study of T cell responses to AZD1222 COVID-19 vaccine. The protocol was immunoSEQ multiplex PCR, while the TCRdb copy is restricted to in-frame clones and leaves out a portion. The data show about 140,000 clones, approximately 92% seen once. The sequenced sample was peripheral blood, obtained on day 0 of AZD1222 vaccination. These receptor sequences come from an adult in good health.

J is TRBJ1-2 and V is TRBV12-3 or TRBV12-4, with 10 bases matching TRBD1. This CDR3 has 13 amino acids. V lost 6 bases and J lost 6; bases outside the gene matches: 4. DNA of the CDR3: TGTGCCAGCAGCCCCGGGACAGGGGATGGCTACACCTTC. This codes for CASSPGTGDGYTF.

CDR3 bases: TGTGCCACCAGCGACCGTTACGGACTAGCGGACTCCTACGAGCAGTACTTC. Protein product: CATSDRYGLADSYEQYF. This chain uses TRBV15 with TRBJ2-7; TRBD2 agrees at 10 bases. The CDR3 totals 17 residues. Germline CDR1 LNHNV, CDR2 YYDKDF (reference sequence). Trimming at V came to 5 bases and at J to 0 bases, leaving 10 bases not matched to a gene. Variable domain in full (rest from reference TRBV15 and TRBJ2-7): DAMVIQNPRYQVTQFGKPVTLSCSQTLNHNVMYWYQQKSSQAPKLLFHYYDKDFNNEADTPDNFQSRRPNTSFCFLDIRSPGLGDTAMYLCATSDRYGLADSYEQYFGPGTRLTVT.

The rearrangement uses TRBV24-1 and TRBJ2-1; either TRBD1 or TRBD2 may supply D (5 bases each). In germline, CDR1 is KGHDR, CDR2 SFDVKD. The V end was cut by 7 bases, the J end by 1 base, with 13 bases between. The CDR3 covers 15 residues. Here the CDR3 reads CATSGTPASYNEQFF. The CDR3 DNA follows: TGTGCCACCAGCGGGACCCCCGCATCCTACAATGAGCAGTTCTTC.

The J gene is TRBJ2-7, the V gene TRBV6-2 or TRBV6-3; the D gene is possibly TRBD2 (5 bases). There are 13 residues in the CDR3. V dropped 6 bases and J dropped 3 bases, with 12 bases sitting between them. Per germline, CDR1 MNHEY and CDR2 SVGEGT. CDR3 sequence reads: CASSPMDFYEQYF. The CDR3 nucleotides are TGTGCCAGCAGCCCTATGGACTTCTACGAGCAGTACTTC.

The rearrangement uses TRBV10-3 and TRBJ2-2; TRBD2 aligns across 14 bases. The CDR3 spans 15 residues. V shed 8 bases, J shed 6 bases, and the junction held 5 bases outside the gene matches. Germline loops: CDR1 ENHRY, CDR2 SYGVKD. CDR3: CAIASGLAGAGELFF. DNA for the CDR3: TGTGCCATCGCGTCGGGACTAGCGGGAGCCGGGGAGCTGTTTTTT.

The J gene is TRBJ2-7, the V gene TRBV15, with 10 bases matching TRBD2. V lost 5 bases to trimming and J lost 0 bases; unmatched junction nucleotides: 7. The CDR3 has 16 residues. Germline assignment: CDR1 LNHNV and CDR2 YYDKDF (reference sequence). The CDR3 sequence is CATSRDSGRSSYEQYF. CDR3 in DNA: TGTGCCACCAGCCGGGATAGCGGGAGGAGCTCCTACGAGCAGTACTTC.

Note on this clone: A read error may produce the germline difference seen at one junction end. The rearrangement joins TRBV24-1 to TRBJ2-2; the D gene is possibly TRBD1 (6 bases). The CDR3 runs 17 residues. CDR1 and CDR2 from the germline V gene are KGHDR and SFDVKD. Here the CDR3 reads CATSDPTPTGNPGELFF. The CDR3 DNA sequence: TGTGCCACCAGTGATCCTACCCCAACAGGGAACCCCGGGGAGCTGTTTTTT.

This clone was picked up one time. This chain uses TRBV5-4 with TRBJ2-1, with TRBD1 matching over 9 bases. Trimming took 3 bases from V and 6 from J; bases not matched to a gene: 10. Germline V gene lookup returns CDR1 SGHNT and CDR2 YYREEE (reference sequence). The CDR3 runs 16 residues. CDR3 sequence: CASSSEQGAQGNEQFF. The CDR3 DNA sequence: TGTGCCAGCAGCTCTGAACAGGGGGCGCAGGGCAATGAGCAGTTCTTC.

The count of this clone is one. The chain is built from TRBV7-9 and TRBJ2-1, with no clear D. V lost 5 bases and J 6 bases, leaving 14 bases between the germline ends. Per germline, CDR1 SEHNR and CDR2 FQNEAQ (reference sequence). The CDR3 has 14 residues. The DNA of the CDR3 is TGTGCCAGCAGCCCCTCAACTACTATCAATGAGCAGTTCTTC. Protein sequence: CASSPSTTINEQFF.

The chain links TRBV28 to TRBJ2-7; 7 nucleotides align to TRBD1. Germline V gene data show CDR1 as MDHEN and CDR2 as SYDVKM. The CDR3 totals 13 residues. V was pared by 4 bases and J by 2 bases, with 2 bases of the junction left unmatched. The CDR3 nucleotides are TGTGCCAGCAGTTGGGACAGCCCCTACGAGCAGTACTTC. It translates to CASSWDSPYEQYF.

CDR3 residues: CASTDLAGGLVGELFF. The CDR3 coding sequence is TGCGCCAGCACAGATTTAGCGGGAGGCCTAGTCGGGGAGCTGTTTTTT. The rearrangement uses TRBV5-1 and TRBJ2-2, with TRBD2 matching 10 bases. This CDR3 is built from 16 residues. Germline V CDR1 and CDR2: SGHRS, YFSETQ. V shed 6 bases and J 7 bases; nucleotides not matched to a gene: 12.

This chain uses TRBV19 with TRBJ1-1; D possibly corresponds to TRBD1 (6 bases). The CDR3 contains 15 residues. V lost 5 bases and J lost 5, with 18 bases in between. Germline V gives CDR1 LNHDA, CDR2 SQIVND (reference sequence). As DNA, the CDR3 is TGTGCCAGTAGTCCCTGGACAGCCGAGGGGACTGAAGCTTTCTTT. Translating it yields CASSPWTAEGTEAFF.

J is TRBJ2-7 and V is TRBV5-4, with D unclear. The V and J ends lost 4 bases and 6 bases respectively, with 14 bases between them. The CDR3 consists of 13 residues. Per germline, CDR1 SGHNT and CDR2 YYREEE (reference sequence). CDR3 DNA sequence: TGTGCCAGCAGCCCCGACCTCGGGCTCGAGCAGTACTTC. Protein product: CASSPDLGLEQYF.

This CDR3 is CASSSPIRESSYEQYF. For the CDR3, the DNA is TGTGCCAGCAGTTCCCCGATACGGGAGAGTTCCTACGAGCAGTACTTC. The genes are TRBV28 and TRBJ2-7, with TRBD2 as a possible D gene (6 bases). CDR1 and CDR2 (germline): MDHEN, SYDVKM. The V end lost 4 bases, the J end lost 1 base, and 17 bases lay between the germline ends. The CDR3 sequence is 16 residues long.